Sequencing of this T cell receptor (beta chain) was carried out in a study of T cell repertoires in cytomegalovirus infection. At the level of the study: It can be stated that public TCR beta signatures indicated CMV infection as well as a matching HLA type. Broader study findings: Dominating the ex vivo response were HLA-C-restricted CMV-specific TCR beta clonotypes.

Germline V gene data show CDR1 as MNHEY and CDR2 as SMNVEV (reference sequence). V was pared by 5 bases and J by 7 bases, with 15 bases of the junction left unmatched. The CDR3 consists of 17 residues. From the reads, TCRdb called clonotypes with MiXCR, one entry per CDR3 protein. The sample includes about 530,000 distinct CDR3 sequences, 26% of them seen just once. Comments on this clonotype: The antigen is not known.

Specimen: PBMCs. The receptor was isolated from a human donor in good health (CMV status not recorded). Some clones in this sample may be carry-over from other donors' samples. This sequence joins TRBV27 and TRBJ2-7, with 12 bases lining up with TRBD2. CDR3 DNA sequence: TGTGCCAGCAGTCCCCCTCTTAGACTAGCGGGAGTTCAAGAGCAGTACTTC. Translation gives CASSPPLRLAGVQEQYF.